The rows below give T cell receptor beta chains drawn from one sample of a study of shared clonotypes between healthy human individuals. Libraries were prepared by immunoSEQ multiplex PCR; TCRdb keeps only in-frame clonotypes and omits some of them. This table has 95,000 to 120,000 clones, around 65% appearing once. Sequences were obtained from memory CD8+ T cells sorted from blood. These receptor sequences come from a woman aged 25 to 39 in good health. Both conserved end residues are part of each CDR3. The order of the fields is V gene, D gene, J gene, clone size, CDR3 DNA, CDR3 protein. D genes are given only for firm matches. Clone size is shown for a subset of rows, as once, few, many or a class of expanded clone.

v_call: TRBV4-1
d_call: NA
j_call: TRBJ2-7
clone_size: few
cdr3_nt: TGCGCCAGCAGCCAAGCCAGCGGGACACCACCCTACGAGCAGTACTTC
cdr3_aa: CASSQASGTPPYEQYF

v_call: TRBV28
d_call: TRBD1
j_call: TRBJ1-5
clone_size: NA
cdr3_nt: TGTGCCAGCAGCCTGAAGCTGGGACAGGGTCGGAGGAATCAGCCCCAGCATTTT
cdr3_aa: CASSLKLGQGRRNQPQHF

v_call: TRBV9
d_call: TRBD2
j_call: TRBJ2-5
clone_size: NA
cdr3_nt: TGTGCCAGCAGCTATGGCGGGAGTCCGTCAGAGACCCAGTACTTC
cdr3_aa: CASSYGGSPSETQYF

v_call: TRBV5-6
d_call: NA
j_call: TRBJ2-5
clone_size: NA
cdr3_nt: TGTGCCAGCAGCTTGCGTACGGACCAAGAGACCCAGTACTTC
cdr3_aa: CASSLRTDQETQYF

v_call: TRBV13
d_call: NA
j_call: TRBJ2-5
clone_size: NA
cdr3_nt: TGTGCCAGCAGCACAAGGACGGGCCAAGAGACCCAGTACTTC
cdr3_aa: CASSTRTGQETQYF

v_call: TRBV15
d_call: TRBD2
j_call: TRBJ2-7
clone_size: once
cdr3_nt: TGTGCCACCAGCAGAGATTTGGGAGGGGTCGAGCAGTACTTC
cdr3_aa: CATSRDLGGVEQYF

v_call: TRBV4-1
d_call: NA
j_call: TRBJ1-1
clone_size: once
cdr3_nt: TGCGCCAGCAGCCAACGTCCCTTCGGACGGTTCCCCCGCGCCTCTGAAGCTTTCTTT
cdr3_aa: CASSQRPFGRFPRASEAFF

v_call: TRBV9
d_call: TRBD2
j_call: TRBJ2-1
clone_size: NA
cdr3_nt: TGTGCCAGCAGCGCAACTAGCGGGAGAACGAGTGAGCAGTTCTTC
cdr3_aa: CASSATSGRTSEQFF

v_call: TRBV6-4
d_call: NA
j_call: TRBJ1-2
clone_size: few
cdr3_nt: TGTGCCAGCAGATCAGAGCGTAACTATGGCTACACCTTC
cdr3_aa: CASRSERNYGYTF

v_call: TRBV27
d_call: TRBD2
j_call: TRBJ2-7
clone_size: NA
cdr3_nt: TGTGCCAGCAGCCCCGAGACTAGCGGGATTTCCTACGAGCAGTACTTC
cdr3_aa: CASSPETSGISYEQYF

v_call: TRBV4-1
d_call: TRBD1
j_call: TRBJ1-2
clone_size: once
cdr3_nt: TGCGCCAGCAGCCAAGATACAACAGGGGCAGACCCCCTCTATGGCTACACCTTC
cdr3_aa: CASSQDTTGADPLYGYTF

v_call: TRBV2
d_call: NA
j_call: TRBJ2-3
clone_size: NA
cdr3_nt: TGTGCCAGCATTCGTTTCGGGTTAACAGATACGCAGTATTTT
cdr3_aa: CASIRFGLTDTQYF

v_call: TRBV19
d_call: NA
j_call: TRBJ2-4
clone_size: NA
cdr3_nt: TGTGCCAGTAGTGCGACAGGCGGGATAGGGAACATTCAGTACTTC
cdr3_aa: CASSATGGIGNIQYF

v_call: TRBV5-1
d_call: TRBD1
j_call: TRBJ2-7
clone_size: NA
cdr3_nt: TGCGCCAGCAGCTGGGACAGGGTCTCCTACGAGCAGTACTTC
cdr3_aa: CASSWDRVSYEQYF

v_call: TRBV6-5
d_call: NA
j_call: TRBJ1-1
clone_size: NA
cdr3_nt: TGTGCCAGCAGTCCGCGGGAGAACACTGAAGCTTTCTTT
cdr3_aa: CASSPRENTEAFF

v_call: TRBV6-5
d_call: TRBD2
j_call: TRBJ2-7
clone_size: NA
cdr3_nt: TGTGCCAGCAGTTACGCTAGCGGGAGTTACGAGCAGTACTTC
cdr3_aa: CASSYASGSYEQYF

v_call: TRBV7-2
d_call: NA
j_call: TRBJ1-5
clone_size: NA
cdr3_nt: TGTGCCAGCAGCTTAAGGAGCCATTATCAGCCCCAGCATTTT
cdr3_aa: CASSLRSHYQPQHF

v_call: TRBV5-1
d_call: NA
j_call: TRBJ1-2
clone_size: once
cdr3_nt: TGCGCCAGCAGCTTGGAGGCGGGGTCGGCCTATGGCTACACCTTC
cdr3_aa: CASSLEAGSAYGYTF

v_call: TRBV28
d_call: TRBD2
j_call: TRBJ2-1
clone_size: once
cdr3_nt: TGTGCCAGCAGTCGGGGACTAGCGTCCAATGAGCAGTTCTTC
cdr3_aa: CASSRGLASNEQFF

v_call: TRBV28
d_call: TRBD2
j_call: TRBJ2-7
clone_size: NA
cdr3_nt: TGTGCCAGCAGGGGGGGACTAGCGGGATCCTACGAGCAGTACTTC
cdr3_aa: CASRGGLAGSYEQYF

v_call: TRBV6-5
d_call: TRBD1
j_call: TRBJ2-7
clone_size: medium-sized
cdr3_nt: TGTGCCAGCAGTGGGCAGGGGGCGACCGAGCAGTACTTC
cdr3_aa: CASSGQGATEQYF

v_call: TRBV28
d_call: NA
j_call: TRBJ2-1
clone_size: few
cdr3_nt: TGTGCCAGCAGCCTCCCGATCGGACTGGGGGTTGCCCACAATGAGCAGTTCTTC
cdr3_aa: CASSLPIGLGVAHNEQFF

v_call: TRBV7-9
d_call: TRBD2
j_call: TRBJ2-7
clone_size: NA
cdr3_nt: TGTGCCAGCAGCCAGACGGCAGCGGGAGATCGAGAGCAGTACTTC
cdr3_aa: CASSQTAAGDREQYF

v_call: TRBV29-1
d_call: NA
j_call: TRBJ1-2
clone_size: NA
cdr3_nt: TGCAGCGTTGTTCGGGGGAACTATGGCTACACCTTC
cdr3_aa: CSVVRGNYGYTF

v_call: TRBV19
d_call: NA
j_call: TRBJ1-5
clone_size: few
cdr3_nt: TGTGCCAGTAGTAGCGGACGGATGCTAGCCAATCAGCCCCAGCATTTT
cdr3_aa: CASSSGRMLANQPQHF

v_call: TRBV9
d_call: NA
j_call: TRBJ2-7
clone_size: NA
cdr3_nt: TGTGCCAGCAGCCCCAACTCCGGGGGCCGCGAGCAGTACTTC
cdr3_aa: CASSPNSGGREQYF

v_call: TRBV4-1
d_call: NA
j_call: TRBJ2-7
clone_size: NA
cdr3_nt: TGCGCCAGCAGCCAAGATCGGTTAGGCACCTACGAGCAGTACTTC
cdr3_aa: CASSQDRLGTYEQYF

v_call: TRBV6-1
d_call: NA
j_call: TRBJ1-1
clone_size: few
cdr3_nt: TGTGCCAGCAGTGAATCCCCTGAAGCTTTCTTT
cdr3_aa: CASSESPEAFF

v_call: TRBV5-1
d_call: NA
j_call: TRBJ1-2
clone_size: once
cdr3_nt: TGCGCCAGCAGCTTATTTCGTCCGGTATATGGCTACACCTTC
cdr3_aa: CASSLFRPVYGYTF

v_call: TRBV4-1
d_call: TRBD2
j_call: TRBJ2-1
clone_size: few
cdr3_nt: TGCGCCAGCAGCCAAGTGAGTGTTGCGGGAGGGTCGAGCTCCTACAATGAGCAGTTCTTC
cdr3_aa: CASSQVSVAGGSSSYNEQFF

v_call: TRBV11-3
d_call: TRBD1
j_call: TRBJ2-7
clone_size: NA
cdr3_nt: TGTGCCAGCAGCACCCTACAGGGGAGCTCCTACGAGCAGTACTTC
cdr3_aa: CASSTLQGSSYEQYF

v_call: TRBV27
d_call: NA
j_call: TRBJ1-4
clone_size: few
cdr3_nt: TGTGCCAGCAGACCCGACAGACATAATGAAAAACTGTTTTTT
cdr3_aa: CASRPDRHNEKLFF

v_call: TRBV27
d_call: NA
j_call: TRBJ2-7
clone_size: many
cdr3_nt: TGTGCCAGCAGTTCTATTCGACACGAGCAGTACTTC
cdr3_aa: CASSSIRHEQYF